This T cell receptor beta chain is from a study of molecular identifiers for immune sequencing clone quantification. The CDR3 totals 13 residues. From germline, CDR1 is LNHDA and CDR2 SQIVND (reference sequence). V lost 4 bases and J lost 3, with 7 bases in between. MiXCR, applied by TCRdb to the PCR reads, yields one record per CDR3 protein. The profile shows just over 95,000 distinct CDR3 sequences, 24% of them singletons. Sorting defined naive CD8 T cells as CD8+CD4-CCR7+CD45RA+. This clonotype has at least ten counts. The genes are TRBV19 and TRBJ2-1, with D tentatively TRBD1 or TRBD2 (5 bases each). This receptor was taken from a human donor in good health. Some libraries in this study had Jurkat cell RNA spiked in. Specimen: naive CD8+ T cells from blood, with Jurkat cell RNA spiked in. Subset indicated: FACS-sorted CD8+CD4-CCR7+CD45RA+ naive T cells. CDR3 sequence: CASSTGLYNEQFF. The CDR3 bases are TGTGCCAGTAGTACGGGGCTCTACAATGAGCAGTTCTTC.